This TCR beta chain came from a study of radiotherapy plus CTLA-4 blockade in lung cancer (dated by TCRdb to 2016 to 2019). In terms of the full investigation: Among the enrolled patients, around 17% had an objective response, and about 29% reached disease control.

General findings and caveats noted by the study authors: The strongest predictors of response were reported to be early dynamic shifts in blood T cell clones along with a rise in serum interferon-beta following radiation. After treatment with radiotherapy and ipilimumab, TCR clones that originated in tumors expanded in peripheral blood.

Libraries came from the immunoSEQ multiplex PCR assay. The table was pulled from immuneACCESS by TCRdb, which kept in-frame rearrangements only. Such tables lose some clones; where checked, under half of the loss comes from unresolved V genes, and the rest has no known cause. The sample table shows around 40,000 clones, and 70% to 80% are seen once. The ten biggest clones cover 9.8% of the sample. The cysteine opens and the phenylalanine closes a CDR3 of 12 amino acids. Just the 36-base CDR3 DNA is kept, in frame starting at base 1. The germline V gene specifies MNHEY as CDR1 and SVGAGI as CDR2. V drops 6 bases and J drops 2 bases, leaving 8 bases in between. This clone was seen a single time. Its recognized antigen is unknown. No base quality values were provided; no much bigger clone lies one nucleotide off. The study tested focal radiation therapy combined with CTLA-4 blockade (ipilimumab) in patients with chemo-refractory metastatic non-small-cell lung cancer.

The input for sequencing was peripheral blood, taken from a patient treated with radiotherapy plus ipilimumab. The chain was built from TRBV6-5 and TRBJ2-7; 5 matching bases give a weak D call of TRBD2. This receptor was obtained from a human donor with non-small cell lung cancer who had stable disease on radiotherapy plus ipilimumab. The DNA sequence reads TGTGCCAGCAGAACCGGGACCTACGAGCAGTACTTC. It is translated as CASRTGTYEQYF.